The 28 T cell receptor beta chains in this list originate from one sample, sequenced in a study of identical twins. MiXCR, applied by TCRdb to the 5' RACE reads, yields one record per CDR3 protein. This sample has 450,000 or so distinct CDR3 sequences, with around 20% found just once. Source material: naive T cells sorted from blood. The receptors were gathered from a man aged 50-60 years in good health.

This clonotype was counted at least ten times. The rearrangement joins TRBV12-3 or TRBV12-4 to TRBJ1-1; D is unresolved. Trimming took 8 bases from V and 7 from J, leaving 11 bases between them. The CDR3 is 11 residues long. Written as DNA, the CDR3 is TGTGCCAGCGGACCGAGGAATGAAGCTTTCTTT. This translates into CASGPRNEAFF.

This clonotype was counted only a few times. The chain uses TRBV7-2 and TRBJ2-7; the D is unclear. This CDR3 region has 13 residues. Deletions cut 5 bases from V and 5 bases from J, with 13 bases between. Germline V gene lookup returns CDR1 SGHTA and CDR2 FQGNSA. The CDR3 here is CASSPGASDEQYF. The DNA for the CDR3 is TGTGCCAGCAGCCCCGGTGCGAGCGACGAGCAGTACTTC.

This clonotype was observed a few times. The chain couples TRBV5-5 to TRBJ1-1; D uncertain. The CDR3 has 15 amino acids. Trimming took off 0 bases at V and 11 bases at J, with 20 bases between the two ends. The germline V gene encodes CDR1 SGHKS and CDR2 YYEKEE (reference sequence). CDR3 DNA: TGTGCCAGCAGCTTGGTTGGCGGACCCACCGCCGGGGCTTTCTTT. Protein sequence: CASSLVGGPTAGAFF.

The V call is TRBV7-2, the J call TRBJ2-1; TRBD2 matches 9 bases. CDR1 is SGHTA and CDR2 is FQGNSA in the germline V gene. J was trimmed by 3 bases and V by 4 bases; bases with no gene match: 4. This CDR3 spans 15 amino acids. CDR3 region: CASSSLAGFYNEQFF. The CDR3 coding sequence is TGTGCCAGCAGCTCTCTAGCGGGGTTCTACAATGAGCAGTTCTTC.

This clonotype was seen only a few times. The chain employs TRBV10-3 and TRBJ1-1; tentatively, D is TRBD1 (6 bases). CDR1 and CDR2 from the germline V gene are ENHRY and SYGVKD. V was trimmed by 6 bases and J by 2 bases, leaving 16 bases between them. This CDR3 comprises 15 residues. CDR3 coding DNA: TGTGCCATCAGCCTTGGGGGCAGCGGAAACACTGAAGCTTTCTTT. Translated: CAISLGGSGNTEAFF.

This clonotype appeared many times. The chain carries TRBV7-2 and TRBJ2-1; D unclear. CDR3 size: 11 residues. Germline assignment: CDR1 SGHTA and CDR2 FQGNSA. The V gene lost 1 base and the J gene lost 9 bases, with 4 bases spanning the gap. This CDR3 reads CASSLGPEQFF. The CDR3 nucleotides read TGTGCCAGCAGCTTAGGTCCTGAGCAGTTCTTC.

This clonotype was observed many times. The chain couples TRBV25-1 to TRBJ2-2, with 8 bases identical to TRBD1. The germline V gene encodes CDR1 MGHDK and CDR2 SYGVNS. CDR3 length equals 15 residues. Losses at the gene ends were 5 bases for V and 3 bases for J; bases not matched to a gene: 5. CDR3 in amino acids: CASSRQGLDTGELFF. The CDR3 coding sequence is TGTGCCAGCAGTAGACAGGGGCTAGACACCGGGGAGCTGTTTTTT.

This chain links TRBV12-3 or TRBV12-4 with TRBJ2-2, with D perhaps TRBD1 (5 bases). The CDR3 consists of 14 residues. Between the trimmed V and J ends, which lost 7 bases and 13 bases, there was a span of 22 bases. This chain's CDR3 is CASTYFHQGVGLFF. The DNA for the CDR3 is TGTGCCAGCACCTATTTCCACCAGGGTGTGGGGCTGTTTTTT.

The chain has TRBV29-1 and TRBJ2-1; a weak D match, TRBD2 (5 bases). The CDR3 is made up of 14 amino acids. Between the trimmed V and J ends, which lost 3 bases and 3 bases, there was a span of 12 bases. CDR1 SQVTM and CDR2 ANQGSEA come from the germline V gene. Here the CDR3 reads CSVDELAYYNEQFF. Here the CDR3 DNA reads TGCAGCGTTGACGAGTTAGCGTACTACAATGAGCAGTTCTTC.

The chain uses TRBV27 and TRBJ2-7; 8 nucleotides agree with TRBD2. Germline assignment: CDR1 MNHEY and CDR2 SMNVEV (reference sequence). CDR3 length: 15 residues. Germline trimming cut 0 bases from V and 4 bases from J; bases unmatched to any gene: 5. For the CDR3, the DNA is TGTGCCAGCAGTTTATCCCTTGGACTAGCATACGAGCAGTACTTC. This codes for CASSLSLGLAYEQYF.

This clonotype was counted a few times. The chain combines TRBV2 with TRBJ2-1; 9 bases map to TRBD2. Looked up from germline, CDR1 is SNHLY and CDR2 is FYNNEI. V dropped 10 bases and J dropped 4; count of bases not matched to a gene: 11. The CDR3 contains 15 residues. CDR3 in DNA: TGTGCCACCGGACCGCTAGCGGGATTTTACAATGAGCAGTTCTTC. Protein: CATGPLAGFYNEQFF.

This rearrangement joins TRBV3-1 to TRBJ2-7, with no clear D. Germline V gene sequence: CDR1 LGHDT, CDR2 YNNKEL (reference sequence). The CDR3 consists of 14 residues. The V and J ends lost 1 base and 8 bases respectively, with 15 bases between them. The CDR3 DNA is TGTGCCAGCAGCCAAGTGGGAAGAACAACTCAGCAGTACTTC. Encoded protein: CASSQVGRTTQQYF.

This clonotype was picked up many times. The chain uses TRBV27 and TRBJ2-7; TRBD2 matches at 13 bases. After removal of 5 bases from V and 0 bases from J, the junction contained 10 bases not matched to a gene. The V gene's germline CDR1 is MNHEY and CDR2 SMNVEV (reference sequence). The CDR3 contains 18 residues. As DNA, the CDR3 is TGTGCCAGCAGTATACTAGCGGGAGGGTTCCCTAGCTCCTACGAGCAGTACTTC. Its protein is CASSILAGGFPSSYEQYF.

This clonotype was recorded many times. The chain employs TRBV10-3 and TRBJ2-7; TRBD2 agrees at 13 bases. This CDR3 is 17 amino acids long. The germline V gene has CDR1 ENHRY and CDR2 SYGVKD. Trimming at V came to 6 bases and at J to 2 bases, leaving 10 bases not matched to a gene. CDR3 in amino acids: CAISLGRGLAGTYEQYF. The CDR3 DNA reads TGTGCCATCAGCCTCGGCCGGGGACTAGCGGGAACCTACGAGCAGTACTTC.

This clonotype has more than one count but fewer than ten. The CDR3 DNA is TGTGCCAGCAGCTTCAGTTACTATTACAATGAGCAGTTCTTC. Translated, it gives CASSFSYYYNEQFF. The gene calls are TRBV9 and TRBJ2-1, with unresolved D. V was trimmed by 4 bases and J by 4 bases, leaving 12 bases between them. CDR1 SGDLS and CDR2 YYNGEE come from the germline V gene. The CDR3 totals 14 residues.

Ten or more counts support this clonotype. V and J are TRBV10-3 and TRBJ2-5, with D possibly being TRBD1 or TRBD2 (6 bases each). The CDR3 length is 14 residues. Germline V gives CDR1 ENHRY, CDR2 SYGVKD. Trimming pared 5 bases from V and 4 bases from J, leaving 14 bases between. The CDR3, as DNA: TGTGCCATCAGTCTAGACAGGCGGGGAGAGACCCAGTACTTC. This translates into CAISLDRRGETQYF.

This clonotype occurred a few times. J is TRBJ2-7 and V is TRBV24-1, with D tentatively TRBD2 (5 bases). Germline CDR1 KGHDR, CDR2 SFDVKD. V shed 3 bases and J shed 6 bases, with 14 bases lying between them. The CDR3 runs to 14 residues. CDR3: CATSDGRERVEQYF. The CDR3 DNA follows: TGTGCCACCAGTGATGGCAGAGAGAGGGTCGAGCAGTACTTC.

This clonotype showed up just a few times. The genes are TRBV12-3 or TRBV12-4 and TRBJ2-7; either TRBD1 or TRBD2 may supply D (5 bases each). V lost 6 bases to trimming and J lost 0 bases, with 18 bases between them. There are 16 residues in the CDR3. The CDR3 nucleotides read TGTGCCAGCAGGGAAGCCGGGACCAAGAGCTCCTACGAGCAGTACTTC. Translation: CASREAGTKSSYEQYF.

This clonotype showed up many times. The chain carries TRBV5-1 and TRBJ2-7; TRBD2 matches at 12 bases. V shed 4 bases, J shed 2 bases, and the junction held 10 bases outside the gene matches. The CDR3 extends over 17 amino acids. CDR1 SGHRS and CDR2 YFSETQ come from the germline V gene. The CDR3 DNA reads TGCGCCAGCAGCCCATTACTAGCGGGAGGTGAAGCCTACGAGCAGTACTTC. This translates into CASSPLLAGGEAYEQYF.

This clonotype has a count of ten or more. The chain employs TRBV7-9 and TRBJ2-5; 7 positions agree with TRBD2. Germline-derived CDR1 and CDR2 are SEHNR and FQNEAQ (reference sequence). There are 17 residues in the CDR3. The junction had 15 bases not matched to a gene; V was cut back by 4 bases and J by 4 bases. CDR3 in DNA: TGTGCCAGCAGCTCCTACTCACCGGGCAGGGAGGGAGAGACCCAGTACTTC. Translation: CASSSYSPGREGETQYF.

J is TRBJ2-1 and V is TRBV7-9; D unresolved. Germline CDR1 SEHNR, CDR2 FQNEAQ (reference sequence). Trimming stripped 5 bases from V and 0 bases from J, with 14 bases between. This CDR3 spans 16 amino acids. For the CDR3, the DNA is TGTGCCAGCAGCCGTGCATTTCAGAGCTCCTACAATGAGCAGTTCTTC. Translating gives CASSRAFQSSYNEQFF.

The CDR3 DNA follows: TGCAGTGCGAGTGAGGGGGTTCTCTACGAGCAGTACTTC. Its translation: CSASEGVLYEQYF. This rearrangement joins TRBV20-1 to TRBJ2-7, with D possibly matching TRBD1 (6 bases). Trimming pared 6 bases from V and 3 bases from J, leaving 15 bases between. This CDR3 region has 13 residues. Germline assignment: CDR1 DFQATT and CDR2 SNEGSKA (reference sequence).

The chain couples TRBV3-1 to TRBJ2-5; no definite D call. The CDR3 has 13 amino acids. Germline lookup yields CDR1 LGHDT and CDR2 YNNKEL (reference sequence). The ends were cut back, 3 bases at V and 2 bases at J, with 7 bases in the middle. The CDR3 DNA reads TGTGCCAGCAGCCAGGGATGGCAAGAGACCCAGTACTTC. Protein product: CASSQGWQETQYF.

The J gene is TRBJ2-5, the V gene TRBV5-5; 8 nucleotides line up with TRBD1. V was clipped by 6 bases and J by 5 bases; unmatched bases: 6. The CDR3 is made up of 13 amino acids. Per germline, CDR1 SGHKS and CDR2 YYEKEE (reference sequence). The CDR3 DNA reads as TGTGCCAGCAACCAGGGGGCGGTGGAGACCCAGTACTTC. Protein sequence: CASNQGAVETQYF. Variable domain in full (rest from reference TRBV5-5 and TRBJ2-5): DAGVTQSPTHLIKTRGQQVTLRCSPISGHKSVSWYQQVLGQGPQFIFQYYEKEERGRGNFPDRFSARQFPNYSSELNVNALLLGDSALYLCASNQGAVETQYFGPGTRLLVL.

The chain carries TRBV6-2 or TRBV6-3 and TRBJ2-3; 9 positions agree with TRBD2. Germline loops: CDR1 MNHEY, CDR2 SVGEGT. The CDR3 consists of 22 residues. After removal of 0 bases from V and 3 bases from J, the junction contained 22 bases not matched to a gene. The CDR3 spells CASSYSWLVGIPGLAGTDTQYF. CDR3 DNA: TGTGCCAGCAGTTACTCGTGGCTGGTTGGAATCCCGGGCCTAGCGGGGACAGATACGCAGTATTTT.

V usage is TRBV5-6 and J usage is TRBJ2-7; D is possibly TRBD1 (5 bases). Germline CDR1 SGHDT, CDR2 YYEEEE. Trimming removed 6 bases from V and 0 bases from J, with 7 bases in between. The CDR3 contains 12 residues. This chain's CDR3 is CASNRFSYEQYF. CDR3 nucleotides: TGTGCCAGCAACAGGTTCTCCTACGAGCAGTACTTC.

This chain connects TRBV7-9 to TRBJ1-1; no reliable D call. Deletions cut 3 bases from V and 11 bases from J, with 16 bases between. CDR3 size: 13 residues. The germline V gene has CDR1 SEHNR and CDR2 FQNEAQ (reference sequence). In DNA, the CDR3 is TGTGCCAGCAGCTTTCGACGTGAAATTGAGGCTTTCTTT. Its translation is CASSFRREIEAFF.

This chain uses TRBV6-1 with TRBJ1-1; no clear D. Germline CDR1 reads MNHNS; CDR2 reads SASEGT. The CDR3 length is 12 residues. The V and J ends lost 6 bases and 6 bases respectively, with 11 bases between them. The CDR3 protein is CASSPPFPEAFF. CDR3 bases: TGTGCCAGCAGCCCCCCCTTTCCTGAAGCTTTCTTT.